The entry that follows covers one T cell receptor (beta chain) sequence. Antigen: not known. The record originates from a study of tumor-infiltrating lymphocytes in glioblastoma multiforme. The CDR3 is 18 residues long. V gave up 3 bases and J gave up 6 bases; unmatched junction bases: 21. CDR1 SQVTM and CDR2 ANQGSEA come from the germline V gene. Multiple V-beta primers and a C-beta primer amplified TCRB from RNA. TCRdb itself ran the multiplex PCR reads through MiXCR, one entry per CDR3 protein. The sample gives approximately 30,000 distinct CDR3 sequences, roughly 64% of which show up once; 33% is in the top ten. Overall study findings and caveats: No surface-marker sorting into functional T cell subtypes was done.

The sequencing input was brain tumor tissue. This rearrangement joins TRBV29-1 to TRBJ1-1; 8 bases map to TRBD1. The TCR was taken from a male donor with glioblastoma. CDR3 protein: CSVEVPGGWARLGAEAFF. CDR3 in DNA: TGCAGCGTTGAGGTACCAGGGGGCTGGGCCCGGCTAGGGGCTGAAGCTTTCTTT.